A selection of T cell receptor beta chains follows, all from one sample in a study of cytomegalovirus exposure and HLA in healthy donors. The repertoire was sequenced with immunoSEQ multiplex PCR; TCRdb's copy has only in-frame clones and lacks some. Recorded for this sample: about 160,000 clones. Sequenced input: PBMCs. These receptors all come from a woman between 55 and 75 years old in good health and CMV-seronegative. The conserved cysteine and the conserved F or W are not part of the CDR3 here. Each record gives: V gene, CDR3 protein.

>TRBV29-1
SVEGAKSSNEKLF
>TRBV7-3
ASSKQGTNTGELF
>TRBV13
ASSPSGTGWNYGYT
>TRBV6-5
ASSYSGGYGYT
>TRBV12-5
ASGFAGGAGAKNIQY
>TRBV4-1
ASSRQGYNEQF
>TRBV2
ASSDRVRYEQY
>TRBV7-9
ASSDGQEKLF
>TRBV5-1
ASNLQGGGYEQY
>TRBV9
ASSPPPAGVDTQY
>TRBV7-2
ASSPRQGSYEQY
>TRBV5-4
ASSSSGRYGTDTQY
>TRBV5-1
ASSPGQPNTEAF
>TRBV29-1
SVSRGWAGVQETQY
>TRBV9
ASSVQPPGQGRSDTQY
>TRBV12-2
ASRLVAPNKDTQY
>TRBV9
ASSVAPTVSYEQY
>TRBV6-6
ASSYGQGITDTQY
>TRBV20-1
SARGTEAF
>TRBV5-5
ASSLGGSLSYT
>TRBV6-5
ASSSSVGGQPQH
>TRBV29-1
SVEGLAGSSYEQY
>TRBV7-9
ASSPSGGYSNTEAF
>TRBV7-9
ASSLNAGTNEKLF
>TRBV2
ASSVSGRARETQY
>TRBV19
ASRTGVAEKLF
>TRBV7-2
ASTQHRDPLDGYT
>TRBV7-7
ASSPSNGEKLF
>TRBV6-5
ASSLTTGESYEQY
>TRBV5-1
ASSLVATSDGYT
>TRBV5-1
ASSLHPPGEIANTGAF
>TRBV4-1
ASSLSTGYTEAF
>TRBV4-1
ASSPRGANTEAF
>TRBV10-3
AISETGEGYT
>TRBV20-1
SATSTGELF
>TRBV7-6
ASSLVGHATYSGNTIY
>TRBV19
ATTIPSGQPTF
>TRBV7-9
ASSLPRRDEQY
>TRBV7-2
ASSSSGYEQY
>TRBV5-1
ASSLDRARTEAF
>TRBV11-2
ASSPVEFLAGGFSYEQY
>TRBV27
ASSLKSGGPYEQY
>TRBV13
ASSQQGHGAF
>TRBV5-1
ASSSRGEGEQF
>TRBV6-4
ASSDLRQPKAPVQY
>TRBV14
ASSQDSPSSSYEQY
>TRBV27
ASSLRRGTGSSYEQY
>TRBV2
ASKLAGGPGTGELF